Each of the 4 T cell receptor beta chains below was sequenced from the same sample in a study of blood T cell repertoires in COVID-19. The method was immunoSEQ multiplex PCR; TCRdb's version includes in-frame clones alone and lacks a portion of them. The sample lists roughly 100,000 clones; 71% were seen once. Sequences were obtained from peripheral blood. Receptors were obtained from a human donor with acute or convalescent COVID-19. The donor label of this sample is uncertain.

This clone was detected ten times or more. The chain combines TRBV10-3 with TRBJ1-2, with D unclear. The germline V and J ends were trimmed by 3 bases and 4 bases, with 9 bases remaining between them. CDR1 is ENHRY, CDR2 SYGVKD, per germline. CDR3 length: 13 amino acids. For the CDR3, the DNA is TGTGCCATCAGTGACCAGGCGGGCTATGGCTACACCTTC. Amino acid sequence: CAISDQAGYGYTF.

Only a few counts were recorded for this clone. This chain connects TRBV5-1 to TRBJ2-3, with TRBD2 identical over 9 bases. The CDR3 loop spans 15 amino acids. V shed 3 bases, J shed 3 bases, and the junction held 5 bases outside the gene matches. Germline V gene lookup returns CDR1 SGHRS and CDR2 YFSETQ. CDR3 in amino acids: CASSYVAGVTDTQYF. DNA of the CDR3: TGCGCCAGCAGCTACGTAGCGGGGGTTACAGATACGCAGTATTTT. The full variable domain, its missing parts supplied by reference TRBV5-1 and TRBJ2-3, is KAGVTQTPRYLIKTRGQQVTLSCSPISGHRSVSWYQQTPGQGLQFLFEYFSETQRNKGNFPGRFSGRQFSNSRSEMNVSTLELGDSALYLCASSYVAGVTDTQYFGPGTRLTVL.

The V gene is TRBV6-6, the J gene TRBJ2-5; 9 bases map to TRBD1. V lost 6 bases, J lost 5 bases, and 7 bases stayed unmatched. In germline, CDR1 is MNHNY, CDR2 SVGAGI (reference sequence). The CDR3 length is 14 residues. In DNA form, the CDR3 reads TGTGCCAGCAGCGGGACAGGGAGGCGGGAGACCCAGTACTTC. It encodes CASSGTGRRETQYF.

This clone was recorded many times. The chain couples TRBV20-1 to TRBJ2-2; 14 bases are a match to TRBD2. Per germline, CDR1 DFQATT and CDR2 SNEGSKA (reference sequence). The CDR3 totals 17 residues. The V and J ends lost 3 bases and 1 base, in that order; junction bases with no gene match: 4. In DNA form, the CDR3 reads TGCAGTGCTAGTCTCGGACTAGCGGGGGGGAACACCGGGGAGCTGTTTTTT. Translating gives CSASLGLAGGNTGELFF.